This is a list of T cell receptor beta chains from one sample in a study of shared clonotypes between healthy human individuals. The assay was immunoSEQ multiplex PCR, and TCRdb's table has in-frame clones only and misses some. The sample gives about 2,200,000 clones, about 92% of which show up once; over 1.5% is in the top ten. Sequencing was done on a sample of naive CD8+ T cells from PBMCs. The receptors come from a man aged 18 to 29 in good health. Some clones in this sample may be carry-over from other donors' samples. The CDR3 runs from the conserved cysteine through the conserved F or W. The D gene is left open where the match is weak. A clone size is listed for some rows: how often the clone was seen (once, few, many), or a class if it is expanded.

>NA|TRBJ2-1|NA|TRBV14
CASRSTGPSSYNEQFF
TGTGCCAGCAGATCTACAGGGCCTAGCTCCTACAATGAGCAGTTCTTC
>once|TRBJ1-6|NA|TRBV28
CASSPGLNSPLHF
TGTGCCAGCAGTCCAGGGCTAAATTCACCCCTCCACTTT
>NA|TRBJ2-3|TRBD1|TRBV9
CASSVTGGGGTDTQYF
TGTGCCAGCAGCGTCACAGGGGGTGGTGGAACAGATACGCAGTATTTT
>once|TRBJ1-4|NA|TRBV28
CASSPLLRGQNEKLFF
TGTGCCAGCAGTCCCCTTCTTCGGGGGCAAAATGAAAAACTGTTTTTT
>NA|TRBJ1-2|TRBD1|TRBV7-9
CASSQRDREYGYTF
TGTGCCAGCAGCCAGAGGGACAGGGAGTATGGCTACACCTTC
>NA|TRBJ2-7|NA|TRBV28
CASRLRLADGGFNEQYF
TGTGCCAGCAGATTAAGGTTGGCGGACGGGGGTTTTAACGAGCAGTACTTC
>NA|TRBJ2-5|NA|TRBV27
CASRAGIETQYF
TGTGCCAGCAGGGCGGGTATTGAGACCCAGTACTTC
>few|TRBJ1-1|NA|TRBV28
CASSRREGGTEAFF
TGTGCCAGCAGTCGTCGAGAGGGTGGCACTGAAGCTTTCTTT
>NA|TRBJ1-1|NA|TRBV7-9
CASSASLTKGAFF
TGTGCCAGCAGCGCTTCCCTAACAAAGGGAGCTTTCTTT
>NA|TRBJ2-7|TRBD1|TRBV2
CASSEAPHRRDRAKYF
TGTGCCAGCAGTGAAGCACCTCACCGACGAGACAGGGCGAAGTACTTC
>NA|TRBJ1-1|NA|TRBV20-1
CSAKTGTEAFF
TGCAGTGCGAAAACAGGGACTGAAGCTTTCTTT
>once|TRBJ1-5|NA|TRBV4-2
CASSQDRGRPQHF
TGTGCCAGCAGCCAAGATAGGGGTCGGCCCCAGCATTTT
>NA|TRBJ1-5|TRBD1|TRBV27
CASSVTGFGQPQHF
TGTGCCAGCAGTGTGACAGGGTTCGGTCAGCCCCAGCATTTT
>NA|TRBJ2-2|NA|TRBV7-9
CATMGGAKAGELFF
TGTGCCACCATGGGAGGAGCGAAGGCCGGGGAGCTGTTTTTT
>NA|TRBJ2-1|NA|TRBV6-4
CASSDGLNSYNEQFF
TGTGCCAGCAGTGACGGTTTGAACAGCTACAATGAGCAGTTCTTC
>NA|TRBJ2-7|TRBD1|TRBV9
CASSVEGTASYEQYF
TGTGCCAGCAGCGTAGAAGGGACAGCCTCCTACGAGCAGTACTTC
>NA|TRBJ2-7|TRBD1|TRBV29-1
CSVLSPLRTGRPEQYF
TGCAGCGTCCTTAGCCCCCTTCGGACAGGGCGTCCCGAGCAGTACTTC
>NA|TRBJ2-5|TRBD2|TRBV9
CASSVGHAGTSGRETQYF
TGTGCCAGCAGCGTAGGGCACGCCGGGACTAGCGGGAGAGAGACCCAGTACTTC
>NA|TRBJ2-2|NA|TRBV27
CASSFAAGEISGELFF
TGTGCCAGCAGTTTTGCGGCAGGGGAAATCAGCGGGGAGCTGTTTTTT
>NA|TRBJ1-5|NA|TRBV7-9
CASSFGINQPQHF
TGTGCCAGCAGCTTTGGAATCAATCAGCCCCAGCATTTT
>NA|TRBJ2-2|NA|TRBV9
CASSVSAGTNTGELFF
TGTGCCAGCAGCGTATCGGCGGGGACGAACACCGGGGAGCTGTTTTTT
>NA|TRBJ2-1|TRBD2|TRBV9
CASSESGRYYNEQFF
TGTGCCAGCAGCGAGAGCGGGAGGTACTACAATGAGCAGTTCTTC
>NA|TRBJ1-1|NA|TRBV27
CASSLIRESGLTQAFF
TGTGCCAGCAGTTTAATTCGTGAATCGGGCCTAACGCAAGCTTTCTTT
>once|TRBJ2-3|NA|TRBV28
CASSPGYLPNTDTQYF
TGTGCCAGCAGCCCCGGGTACCTACCGAACACAGATACGCAGTATTTT
>NA|TRBJ2-7|TRBD1|TRBV2
CASSEAGGQGYEQYF
TGTGCCAGCAGTGAAGCTGGGGGACAGGGGTACGAGCAGTACTTC
>NA|TRBJ2-2|TRBD2|TRBV13
CASSFPSGSAGELFF
TGTGCCAGCAGCTTTCCTAGCGGGAGCGCCGGGGAGCTGTTTTTT
>NA|TRBJ2-2|TRBD2|TRBV5-4
CASSTRARGTGELFF
TGTGCCAGCAGCACGAGGGCGCGGGGGACCGGGGAGCTGTTTTTT
>NA|TRBJ2-1|TRBD2|TRBV5-1
CASSLGGSSRDEQFF
TGCGCCAGCAGCTTGGGCGGGAGTAGTCGGGATGAGCAGTTCTTC
>NA|TRBJ2-1|NA|TRBV4-3
CASSQDGPLSNNEQFF
TGCGCCAGCAGCCAAGATGGGCCCTTGTCGAACAATGAGCAGTTCTTC
>NA|TRBJ1-2|TRBD1|TRBV6-5
CASSGTGTYGYTF
TGTGCCAGCAGTGGGACAGGGACCTATGGCTACACCTTC
>NA|TRBJ1-1|NA|TRBV5-6
CASSLEALNTEAFF
TGTGCCAGCAGCTTGGAGGCCCTCAACACTGAAGCTTTCTTT
>NA|TRBJ2-7|NA|TRBV28
CASSLLGFAYEQYF
TGTGCCAGCAGTTTACTGGGTTTTGCCTACGAGCAGTACTTC
>once|TRBJ2-5|NA|TRBV28
CASTNRFQETQYF
TGTGCCAGTACCAACAGGTTTCAAGAGACCCAGTACTTC
>NA|TRBJ2-7|TRBD1|TRBV4-2
CASSPKPPGTGGEQYF
TGTGCCAGCAGCCCTAAACCCCCCGGGACAGGGGGCGAGCAGTACTTC
>once|TRBJ1-5|NA|TRBV28
CASSLLTGRDQPQHF
TGTGCCAGCAGTTTACTCACAGGGAGGGATCAGCCCCAGCATTTT
>NA|TRBJ1-1|NA|TRBV27
CASSFYSPGSHMNTEAFF
TGTGCCAGCAGTTTCTACTCCCCGGGCAGCCACATGAACACTGAAGCTTTCTTT
>NA|TRBJ2-1|TRBD2|TRBV19
CASNFKREGLNEQFF
TGTGCCAGTAATTTCAAGCGGGAGGGCCTAAATGAGCAGTTCTTC
>NA|TRBJ2-3|NA|TRBV7-6
CASSLRRGADTQYF
TGTGCCAGCAGCCTACGGCGAGGGGCAGATACGCAGTATTTT
>NA|TRBJ2-7|TRBD1|TRBV28
CASGKWTGRYEQYF
TGTGCCAGCGGAAAATGGACAGGGCGCTACGAGCAGTACTTC
>NA|TRBJ2-1|TRBD2|TRBV7-9
CASPPSGRIEQFF
TGTGCCAGCCCGCCTAGCGGGAGGATTGAGCAGTTCTTC
>once|TRBJ2-2|NA|TRBV5-8
CASSSGTTAGELFF
TGTGCCAGCAGCTCCGGGACCACGGCCGGGGAGCTGTTTTTT